This TCR beta chain was captured by sequencing in a study of T cells after yellow fever vaccination. The overall study: Fractions of limited cellularity were prepared by means of SMART-Seq v4 Ultra Low Input.

This clonotype turned up a few times. Using its own MiXCR run on the 5' RACE reads, TCRdb lists one record per CDR3 protein. In the table there are approximately 610,000 distinct CDR3 sequences, roughly a sixth of which are singletons. In germline, CDR1 is SGHVS, CDR2 FQNEAQ. CDR3 length: 17 residues. V shed 2 bases and J 3 bases; nucleotides not matched to a gene: 10. The chain joins TRBV7-8 to TRBJ2-1, with TRBD2 matching over 7 bases. The TCR sequence derives from a man aged 18 to 35 who received the YFV17D yellow fever vaccine. This specimen consisted of PBMCs, obtained 4 to 5 days after the first yellow fever vaccination. Here the CDR3 reads CASSLPGAGYIYNEQFF. DNA for the CDR3: TGTGCCAGCAGCTTACCAGGAGCGGGGTATATCTACAATGAGCAGTTCTTC. Filled out from reference TRBV7-8 and TRBJ2-1, the complete variable domain reads GAGVSQSPRYKVAKRGQDVALRCDPISGHVSLFWYQQALGQGPEFLTYFQNEAQLDKSGLPSDRFFAERPEGSVSTLKIQRTQQEDSAVYLCASSLPGAGYIYNEQFFGPGTRLTVL.